There are many counts of the clone carrying this TCR beta chain. This CDR3 contains 17 residues. V dropped 2 bases and J dropped 3 bases, with 19 bases sitting between them. Germline CDR1 PRHDT, CDR2 FYEKMQ (reference sequence). These data belong to a study of kidney transplant recipient with SARS-CoV-2 infection. MiXCR was run by TCRdb on the reads, yielding one entry per CDR3 protein. The profile covers 200,000 to 300,000 distinct CDR3 sequences, with 25% to 35% appearing a single time and roughly 7% taken by the ten largest. The sequence was collected from a young adult male patient who had COVID-19 and was a kidney transplant recipient. Some T cells may possibly be graft donor cells. Sequencing used a blood sample, obtained at baseline and between days 110 and 120 from a kidney transplant recipient. The chain couples TRBV13 to TRBJ1-2; D remains ambiguous. DNA of the CDR3: TGTGCCAGCAGCTTATCCGGGTCGACATTAGTTGACTATGGCTACACCTTC. Translated, it gives CASSLSGSTLVDYGYTF.